This T cell receptor beta chain was captured in a study of graft-versus-host responses after intestinal transplantation. Study details: Transplants were multivisceral, liver-intestinal, or isolated intestinal.

Looked up from germline, CDR1 is MNHEY and CDR2 is SVGAGI. The CDR3 sequence is 14 residues long. V trimming: 6 bases; J trimming: 7 bases; junction bases outside the gene matches: 6. Generated by immunoSEQ multiplex PCR, the TCRdb table keeps only in-frame clones and is missing some. The table has tens of thousands of clones, about 91% seen once; the top ten hold 3.5% to 5%. This clone has just a few counts. The sample consisted of PBMCs, taken 524 days after transplant. The chain carries TRBV6-5 and TRBJ1-5, with 10 bases that match TRBD1. The source is a human patient who received an intestinal transplant, so some T cells may come from the graft donor. DNA of the CDR3: TGTGCCAGCAGACGACAGGGGGCCCGGCAGCCCCAGCATTTT. Encoded protein: CASRRQGARQPQHF.